This T cell receptor beta chain stems from a study of T cells in Graves' hyperthyroidism and ophthalmopathy. This clonotype occurred a few times. No antigen is known for it. Cells are PBMCs isolated from roughly 10 ml of fresh blood. Amplified regions were TCR beta CDR3 sequences from RNA transcripts. HTBI primers were the set used in a first-round RT-PCR of the TCR CDR3. TCRdb reprocessed the multiplex PCR reads via MiXCR and lists one record per CDR3 protein. The sample lists about 740,000 distinct CDR3 sequences; around 13% were seen once. Study-level results: Progression to ophthalmopathy was predicted a median of 6.5 months early. Most thyroid clonotypes expanded above 0.001 were also detected in blood.

The length of the CDR3 is 11 residues. V lost 4 bases, J lost 13 bases, and 4 bases stayed unmatched. CDR1 is SGDLS, CDR2 YYNGEE, per germline. The receptor was derived from a woman aged 18-30 years with Graves' hyperthyroidism. Sequencing used blood. The chain combines TRBV9 with TRBJ2-2, with 7 bases aligning to TRBD2. CDR3 in DNA: TGTGCCAGCAGCCCGGGGGGACGGCTGTTTTTT. Protein sequence: CASSPGGRLFF.